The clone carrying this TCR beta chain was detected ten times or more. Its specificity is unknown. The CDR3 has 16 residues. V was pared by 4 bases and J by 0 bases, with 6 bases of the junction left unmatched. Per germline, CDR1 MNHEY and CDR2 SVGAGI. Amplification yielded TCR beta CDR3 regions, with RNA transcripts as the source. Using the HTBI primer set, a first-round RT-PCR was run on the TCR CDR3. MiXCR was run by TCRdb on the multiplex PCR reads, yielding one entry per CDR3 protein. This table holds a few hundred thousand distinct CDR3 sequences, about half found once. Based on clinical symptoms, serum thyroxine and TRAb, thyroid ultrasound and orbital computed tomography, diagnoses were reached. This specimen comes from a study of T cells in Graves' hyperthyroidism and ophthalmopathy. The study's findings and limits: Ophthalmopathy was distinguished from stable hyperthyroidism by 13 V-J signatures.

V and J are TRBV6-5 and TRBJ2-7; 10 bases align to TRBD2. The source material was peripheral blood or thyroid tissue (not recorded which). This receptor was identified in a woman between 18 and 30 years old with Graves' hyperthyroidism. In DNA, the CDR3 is TGTGCCAGCAGTTCGACTAGCGGGCGGAGCTCCTACGAGCAGTACTTC. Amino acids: CASSSTSGRSSYEQYF.